This TCR beta chain was obtained from a study of graft-versus-host responses after intestinal transplantation. The overall study: Multivisceral, liver-intestinal, or isolated intestinal grafts were transplanted into recipients.

The V and J ends lost 4 bases and 5 bases, in that order; junction bases with no gene match: 4. In germline, CDR1 is MGHRA, CDR2 YSYEKL. The CDR3 sequence is 14 residues long. Study-wide points: When patients had graft-donor T cell macrochimerism, their allografts held high graft-versus-host to host-versus-graft clonal ratios.

Remarks on this clone: Its antigen remains unidentified.

The table came from immunoSEQ multiplex PCR; TCRdb's copy has only in-frame clones and leaves some out. The sample shows about 35,000 clones, around 94% of them seen only once. The sequencing used PBMCs, collected 16 days after intestinal transplant. The chain recombines TRBV4-1 with TRBJ1-4, with 7 bases fitting TRBD1. This sequence was found in a human patient who received an intestinal transplant, so some T cells may come from the graft donor. The CDR3 DNA reads as TGCGCCAGCAGCCCGGGACAGATGAATGAAAAACTGTTTTTT. Translation: CASSPGQMNEKLFF.